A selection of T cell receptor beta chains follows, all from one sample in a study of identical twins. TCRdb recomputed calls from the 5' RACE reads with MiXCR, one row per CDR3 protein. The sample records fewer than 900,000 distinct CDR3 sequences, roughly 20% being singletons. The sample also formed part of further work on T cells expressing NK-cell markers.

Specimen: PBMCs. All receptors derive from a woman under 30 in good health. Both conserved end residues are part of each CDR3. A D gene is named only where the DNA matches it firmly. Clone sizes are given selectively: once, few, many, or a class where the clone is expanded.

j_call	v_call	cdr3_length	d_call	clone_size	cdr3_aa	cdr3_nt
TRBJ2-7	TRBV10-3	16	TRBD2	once	CAISRTSGRYAYEQYF	TGTGCCATCAGTCGGACTAGCGGGAGGTACGCCTACGAGCAGTACTTC
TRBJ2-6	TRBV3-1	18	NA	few	CASSQSPGLISGANVLTF	TGTGCCAGCAGCCAATCCCCAGGTTTAATCTCTGGGGCCAACGTCCTGACTTTC
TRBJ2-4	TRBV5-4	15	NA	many	CASSPGGDGQNIQYF	TGTGCCAGCAGCCCCGGTGGGGACGGACAAAACATTCAGTACTTC
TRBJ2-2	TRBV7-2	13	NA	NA	CASSLLGSGELFF	TGTGCCAGCAGCTTATTGGGGTCCGGGGAGCTGTTTTTT
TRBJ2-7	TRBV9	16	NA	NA	CASSPGGPIPAYEQYF	TGTGCCAGCAGCCCCGGAGGGCCGATACCGGCCTACGAGCAGTACTTC
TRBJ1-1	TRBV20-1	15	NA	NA	CSARDLAGMNTEAFF	TGCAGTGCTAGAGATTTGGCGGGAATGAACACTGAAGCGTTCTTT
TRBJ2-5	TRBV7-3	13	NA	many	CASSLGQPGTQYF	TGTGCCAGCAGCTTAGGGCAGCCGGGGACCCAGTACTTC
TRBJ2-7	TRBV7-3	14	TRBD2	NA	CASSFSGGPDEQYF	TGTGCCAGCAGCTTTAGCGGGGGACCCGACGAGCAGTACTTC
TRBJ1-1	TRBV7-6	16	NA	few	CASSKLGGGEGTEAFF	TGTGCCAGCAGCAAACTCGGAGGGGGTGAGGGCACTGAAGCTTTCTTT
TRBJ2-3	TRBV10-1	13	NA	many	CASSPSLADTQYF	TGCGCCAGCAGCCCTAGCTTGGCAGATACGCAGTATTTT
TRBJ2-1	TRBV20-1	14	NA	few	CSARGSGSVDEQFF	TGCAGTGCTAGAGGAAGTGGGAGTGTCGATGAGCAGTTCTTC
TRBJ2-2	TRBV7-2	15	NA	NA	CASSLDGPNTGELFF	TGTGCCAGCAGCTTAGATGGGCCTAACACCGGGGAGCTGTTTTTT
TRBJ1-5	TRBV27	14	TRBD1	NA	CATGQGAPNQPQHF	TGTGCCACCGGACAGGGGGCGCCCAATCAGCCCCAGCATTTT
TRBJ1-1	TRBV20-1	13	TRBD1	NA	CSARTGFQTEAFF	TGCAGTGCTAGGACAGGGTTTCAGACTGAAGCTTTCTTT
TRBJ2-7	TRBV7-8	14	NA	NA	CASDKDVNSYEQYF	TGTGCCAGCGATAAGGACGTAAACTCCTACGAGCAGTACTTC
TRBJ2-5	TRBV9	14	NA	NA	CASSVAPGVETQYF	TGTGCCAGCAGCGTAGCCCCAGGGGTGGAGACCCAGTACTTC
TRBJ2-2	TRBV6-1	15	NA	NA	CASTRGSSPTGELFF	TGTGCCAGCACACGAGGTTCTAGCCCAACCGGGGAGCTGTTTTTT
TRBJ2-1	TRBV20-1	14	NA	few	CSRLPRDSHNEQFF	TGCAGTCGCCTACCCCGGGACTCACACAATGAGCAGTTCTTC
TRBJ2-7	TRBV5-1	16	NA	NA	CASSSLPGRGDYEQYF	TGCGCCAGCAGCTCGTTACCGGGACGGGGAGACTACGAGCAGTACTTC
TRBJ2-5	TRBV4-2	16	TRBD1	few	CASSQDEGPGQGTQYF	TGTGCCAGCAGCCAAGATGAGGGTCCGGGACAGGGGACCCAGTACTTC